The 29 T cell receptor beta chains below were found in one sample sequenced in a study of control samples from healthy donors and cancer patients (dated by TCRdb to 2020 to 2022). Receptor libraries were prepared by the immunoSEQ multiplex PCR assay. The clones in this table, taken by TCRdb from immuneACCESS, are in-frame only. Not every clone is retained; where verified, under half of the shortfall comes from an unresolved V gene, and the cause of the rest is unknown. This sample is represented by 65,000 to 90,000 clones; around 90% of them were singletons. 9.5% of the sample comes from the top ten. The sequenced sample consisted of PBMCs. Source of these receptors: a woman aged 45-60 years with colorectal cancer.

This chain connects TRBV10-3 to TRBJ1-2; 9 bases align to TRBD1. CDR1 ENHRY and CDR2 SYGVKD come from the germline V gene. This CDR3 has 13 amino acids. The V segment lost 6 bases and the J segment 4 bases; nucleotides outside the gene matches: 3. The CDR3 region is CAIRGDRAYGYTF. CDR3 in DNA: TGTGCCATCAGGGGGGACAGGGCCTATGGCTACACCTTC.

V gene TRBV11-3 combines with J gene TRBJ2-3; perhaps TRBD2 as D (7 bases). Trimming cost V 3 bases and J 5 bases, with 15 bases left between them. The CDR3 totals 15 residues. Germline CDR1 and CDR2: SGHNT and YENEEA. CDR3 coding DNA: TGTGCCAGCAGCTTTGGGGGGGGCCGGGGAGATACGCAGTATTTT. The encoded protein is CASSFGGGRGDTQYF.

The rearrangement links TRBV20-1 to TRBJ1-1, with unresolved D. The germline gives CDR1 DFQATT, CDR2 SNEGSKA (reference sequence). The CDR3 contains 11 residues. V lost 7 bases to trimming and J lost 1 base, with 7 bases between them. The chain's CDR3 is CSVPKNTEAFF. Written as DNA, the CDR3 is TGCAGTGTCCCTAAGAACACTGAAGCTTTCTTT.

The chain links TRBV3-1 (or the pseudogene TRBV3-2) to TRBJ2-4; D is unresolved. The CDR3 is made up of 15 amino acids. Germline V lookup: CDR1 LGHDT, CDR2 YNNKEL (reference sequence). Deletions cut 0 bases from V and 7 bases from J, with 13 bases between. The CDR3, as DNA: TGTGCCAGCAGCCAAGATCTTAAGGCCGGGAACATTCAGTACTTC. This codes for CASSQDLKAGNIQYF.

The chain recombines TRBV12-3 or TRBV12-4 with TRBJ1-3; D gene uncertain. With 2 bases removed from V and 0 bases from J, the gap between germline ends came to 2 bases. The CDR3 extends over 13 amino acids. The CDR3 region is CASSLISGNTIYF. The DNA for the CDR3 is TGTGCCAGCAGTTTAATCTCTGGAAACACCATATATTTT.

The chain links TRBV6-1 to TRBJ1-2; no clear D. Trimming pared 0 bases from V and 5 bases from J, leaving 7 bases between. There are 13 residues in the CDR3. Germline values: CDR1 MNHNS, CDR2 SASEGT. This CDR3 is CASSEAGTYGYTF. In DNA, the CDR3 is TGTGCCAGCAGTGAAGCTGGTACGTATGGCTACACCTTC.

The CDR3: CASSRTGGFGNTIYF. Written as DNA, the CDR3 is TGTGCCAGCAGCCGGACAGGGGGCTTCGGAAACACCATATATTTT. J is TRBJ1-3 and V is TRBV3-1 (or the pseudogene TRBV3-2); 11 nucleotides line up with TRBD1. The junction had 3 bases not matched to a gene; V was cut back by 4 bases and J by 4 bases. Germline V gene sequence: CDR1 LGHDT, CDR2 YNNKEL (reference sequence). CDR3 length: 15 residues.

V and J are TRBV19 and TRBJ2-1; the D is unclear. The CDR3 runs to 14 residues. V was clipped by 5 bases and J by 0 bases, with 8 bases between them. Per germline, CDR1 LNHDA and CDR2 SQIVND (reference sequence). This CDR3 is CASSPATSYNEQFF. In DNA, the CDR3 is TGTGCCAGTAGTCCCGCCACCTCCTACAATGAGCAGTTCTTC.

This chain connects TRBV15 to TRBJ1-2; a weak D match, TRBD1 (6 bases). CDR3 size: 15 residues. Germline CDR1 LNHNV, CDR2 YYDKDF (reference sequence). V lost 6 bases and J lost 2, with 16 bases in between. CDR3 nucleotides: TGTGCCACCAGGAGACGGACAGATAACAACTATGGCTACACCTTC. Encoded protein: CATRRRTDNNYGYTF.

V gene TRBV10-2 combines with J gene TRBJ1-6, with D uncertain. The CDR3 sequence is 14 residues long. Germline V gene sequence: CDR1 WSHSY, CDR2 SAAADI. With 6 bases removed from V and 8 bases from J, the gap between germline ends came to 14 bases. Here the CDR3 DNA reads TGCGCCAGCAGGGGTCTCCCGTTGTATTCACCCCTCCACTTT. Protein product: CASRGLPLYSPLHF.

The V call is TRBV14, the J call TRBJ2-5; 8 bases are shared with TRBD1. The CDR3 contains 15 residues. Germline V gene data show CDR1 as SGHDN and CDR2 as FVKESK. The V segment lost 4 bases and the J segment 7 bases; nucleotides outside the gene matches: 11. The CDR3 nucleotides are TGTGCCAGCAGCCTCATGGGGACAGGTTCTGTGACCCAGTACTTC. Residues: CASSLMGTGSVTQYF.

V usage is TRBV7-2 and J usage is TRBJ1-2; weak D call: TRBD1 (6 bases). From germline, CDR1 is SGHTA and CDR2 FQGNSA. This CDR3 is built from 15 residues. V was trimmed by 4 bases and J by 3 bases, leaving 15 bases between them. The CDR3: CASSSTGRGDYGYTF. The CDR3 DNA is TGTGCCAGCAGCTCCACAGGGAGAGGGGACTATGGCTACACCTTC.

V usage is TRBV6-5 and J usage is TRBJ1-1, with 8 bases identical to TRBD1. Germline trimming cut 0 bases from V and 4 bases from J; bases unmatched to any gene: 4. Germline-derived CDR1 and CDR2 are MNHEY and SVGAGI. The CDR3 is 15 residues long. In nucleotides, the CDR3 is TGTGCCAGCAGTTACTCGACAGGGGAGGTCACTGAAGCTTTCTTT. Translation gives CASSYSTGEVTEAFF.

The J gene is TRBJ2-2, the V gene TRBV10-1; D unresolved. The germline V gene encodes CDR1 WNHNN and CDR2 SYGVQD (reference sequence). The CDR3 runs 13 residues. V lost 2 bases and J 9 bases, leaving 10 bases between the germline ends. The CDR3 nucleotides are TGCGCCAGCAGTGAGAGTCAGAACAGGGAGCTGTTTTTT. As protein: CASSESQNRELFF.

The V and J genes are TRBV11-3 and TRBJ2-3; no definite D call. The V and J ends lost 5 bases and 0 bases respectively, with 12 bases between them. This CDR3 contains 15 residues. Germline CDR1 and CDR2: SGHNT and YENEEA. The CDR3 here is CASSQSRLSTDTQYF. DNA of the CDR3: TGTGCCAGCAGCCAATCCAGGTTAAGCACAGATACGCAGTATTTT.

The chain employs TRBV6-2 or TRBV6-3 and TRBJ2-5; 9 nucleotides match TRBD1. V was pared by 2 bases and J by 5 bases, with 6 bases of the junction left unmatched. The CDR3 extends over 15 amino acids. Germline CDR1 MNHEY, CDR2 SVGEGT. The CDR3 nucleotides are TGTGCCAGCAGTTACGCGGACAGGGGTGGGGAGACCCAGTACTTC. Translated, it gives CASSYADRGGETQYF.

The rearrangement uses TRBV10-3 and TRBJ2-2; TRBD1 agrees at 8 bases. Germline CDR1 reads ENHRY; CDR2 reads SYGVKD. After removal of 8 bases from V and 1 base from J, the junction contained 6 bases not matched to a gene. This CDR3 region has 15 residues. CDR3 region: CAIGTGTGNTGELFF. CDR3 DNA: TGTGCCATCGGCACCGGGACAGGGAACACCGGGGAGCTGTTTTTT.

The rearrangement links TRBV2 to TRBJ2-2; TRBD1 matches at 10 bases. CDR1 is SNHLY and CDR2 is FYNNEI in the germline V gene. With 8 bases clipped from V and 7 bases from J, the junction kept 10 bases outside the gene matches. The CDR3 is 15 residues long. CDR3 in DNA: TGTGCCAGCGCAGGGGACAGGGGCTCAAACGGGGAGCTGTTTTTT. It yields the protein CASAGDRGSNGELFF.

This chain uses TRBV5-1 with TRBJ1-5; D is perhaps TRBD1 (5 bases). Germline CDR1 is SGHRS and CDR2 is YFSETQ. This CDR3 has 14 amino acids. The V end lost 0 bases, the J end lost 5 bases, and 9 bases lay between the germline ends. The CDR3 region is CASSLDGGHQPQHF. CDR3 DNA sequence: TGCGCCAGCAGCTTGGACGGGGGACATCAGCCCCAGCATTTT.

The chain employs TRBV6-5 and TRBJ1-3, with D possibly being TRBD1 (5 bases). Trimming cost V 6 bases and J 2 bases, with 11 bases left between them. Germline CDR1 reads MNHEY; CDR2 reads SVGAGI. The CDR3 length is 14 residues. CDR3 sequence reads: CASRWGSTGNTIYF. DNA for the CDR3: TGTGCCAGCAGGTGGGGGTCGACTGGAAACACCATATATTTT.

The V and J genes are TRBV3-1 (or the pseudogene TRBV3-2) and TRBJ1-1; tentatively, D is TRBD1 (5 bases). Deletions cut 4 bases from V and 0 bases from J, with 15 bases between. Germline CDR1 and CDR2: LGHDT and YNNKEL (reference sequence). There are 16 residues in the CDR3. CDR3 amino acids: CASSPHGTKLNTEAFF. The CDR3 DNA reads TGTGCCAGCAGCCCCCACGGGACCAAGCTGAACACTGAAGCTTTCTTT.

The chain joins TRBV5-1 to TRBJ2-1, with 7 bases that match TRBD1. This CDR3 comprises 15 residues. The germline V gene has CDR1 SGHRS and CDR2 YFSETQ. V shed 4 bases, J shed 1 base, and the junction held 5 bases outside the gene matches. The chain's CDR3 is CASSKRQGSYNEQFF. CDR3 DNA sequence: TGCGCCAGCAGCAAAAGACAGGGATCCTACAATGAGCAGTTCTTC.

The chain combines TRBV6-1 with TRBJ1-6; D might be TRBD1 (6 bases). V was cut by 4 bases and J by 9 bases, with 19 bases left in between. The V gene's germline CDR1 is MNHNS and CDR2 SASEGT. The CDR3 totals 16 residues. CDR3 nucleotides: TGTGCCAGCAGTGGGGACACCCTCCCGAGGGTTTCACCCCTCCACTTT. Translated: CASSGDTLPRVSPLHF.

The chain recombines TRBV12-5 with TRBJ2-1; D uncertain. Germline lookup yields CDR1 LGHNT and CDR2 FRNRAP. V was cut by 3 bases and J by 7 bases, with 13 bases left in between. This CDR3 is built from 14 residues. The CDR3 region has the DNA TGTGCTAGTGGTTTTCAGCTTTCAGGTAATGAGCAGTTCTTC. Protein sequence: CASGFQLSGNEQFF.

This clone was counted only a few times. V gene TRBV3-1 (or the pseudogene TRBV3-2) combines with J gene TRBJ1-1, with D hard to call. The germline V gene encodes CDR1 LGHDT and CDR2 YNNKEL (reference sequence). V shed 0 bases and J shed 1 base, with 9 bases lying between them. The CDR3 extends over 15 amino acids. Written as DNA, the CDR3 is TGTGCCAGCAGCCAAGAAGTGCTGTCGAACACTGAAGCTTTCTTT. This translates into CASSQEVLSNTEAFF.

Only one count was recorded for this clone. The chain combines TRBV18 with TRBJ1-1; TRBD1 aligns across 7 bases. From germline, CDR1 is KGHSH and CDR2 LQKENI. The V and J ends lost 2 bases and 1 base, in that order; junction bases with no gene match: 4. The CDR3 has 15 amino acids. The CDR3 here is CASSPSDRRNTEAFF. CDR3 bases: TGTGCCAGCTCACCATCGGACAGGAGGAACACTGAAGCTTTCTTT.

The chain joins TRBV25-1 to TRBJ1-2, with D uncertain. Germline CDR1 is MGHDK and CDR2 is SYGVNS. Trimming took 9 bases from V and 4 from J, leaving 15 bases between them. This CDR3 is 13 amino acids long. The CDR3 spells CARISTTGYGYTF. CDR3 in DNA: TGTGCCAGGATTTCGACGACCGGCTATGGCTACACCTTC.

This rearrangement joins TRBV21-1 to TRBJ2-5; TRBD2 is taken as the D call from the table, unchecked against the DNA. TRBV21-1 is labeled a pseudogene. This CDR3 has 15 amino acids. The CDR3, as DNA: TGTGCCAGCATCAAAACCTCTAGCGGCCAAGAGACCCAGTACTTC. Its protein product is CASIKTSSGQETQYF.

The chain links TRBV11-1 to TRBJ1-1, with TRBD1 identical over 10 bases. J gave up 0 bases and V 5 bases, and 6 bases lay outside the gene matches. Per the germline V gene, CDR1 is SGHAT and CDR2 is FQDESV (reference sequence). The length of the CDR3 is 16 residues. The CDR3 DNA sequence: TGTGCCAGCAGCGTCCGGGACAGGGGAATGAACACTGAAGCTTTCTTT. Translating it yields CASSVRDRGMNTEAFF.